The source of this TCR beta chain is a study of blood T cells in healthy people across ages. Overall study findings and caveats: Older age went with lower TCR beta diversity per million T cells, in a roughly linear way.

This clonotype was seen a few times. Its antigen is not known. Samples each had at least 5.5 micrograms of total RNA extracted. The authors ran a second PCR of 7 to 11 cycles using a sample-barcoded 5' primer and a J-beta primer mix. Each CDR3 protein gets one entry after TCRdb re-called the 5' RACE reads with MiXCR. The table shows 790,000 or so distinct CDR3 sequences, with about 56% occurring only once. The trim removed 3 bases at V and 1 base at J, leaving 7 bases unmatched. There are 16 residues in the CDR3. Germline CDR1 and CDR2: LNHNV and YYDKDF (reference sequence). This chain connects TRBV15 to TRBJ1-2; 8 bases map to TRBD1. This TCR derives from a man aged 35 to 55 in good health. The material sequenced was blood. The CDR3 DNA reads as TGTGCCACCAGCAGGGACAGGGCCGCATTTAACTATGGCTACACCTTC. Protein sequence: CATSRDRAAFNYGYTF. Variable domain in full (rest from reference TRBV15 and TRBJ1-2): DAMVIQNPRYQVTQFGKPVTLSCSQTLNHNVMYWYQQKSSQAPKLLFHYYDKDFNNEADTPDNFQSRRPNTSFCFLDIRSPGLGDTAMYLCATSRDRAAFNYGYTFGSGTRLTVV.